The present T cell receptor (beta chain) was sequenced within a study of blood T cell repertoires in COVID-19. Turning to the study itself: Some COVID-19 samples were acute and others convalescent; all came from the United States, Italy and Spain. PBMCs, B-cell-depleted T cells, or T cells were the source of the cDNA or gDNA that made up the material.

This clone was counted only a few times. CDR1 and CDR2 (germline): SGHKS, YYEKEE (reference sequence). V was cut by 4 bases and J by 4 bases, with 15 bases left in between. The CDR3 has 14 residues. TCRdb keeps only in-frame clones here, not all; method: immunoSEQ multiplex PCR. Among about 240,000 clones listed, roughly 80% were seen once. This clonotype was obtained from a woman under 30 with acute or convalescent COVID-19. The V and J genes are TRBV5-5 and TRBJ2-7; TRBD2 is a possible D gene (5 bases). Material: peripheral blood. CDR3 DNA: TGTGCCAGCAGCCCCCGGGATCCGACATACGAGCAGTACTTC. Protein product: CASSPRDPTYEQYF.